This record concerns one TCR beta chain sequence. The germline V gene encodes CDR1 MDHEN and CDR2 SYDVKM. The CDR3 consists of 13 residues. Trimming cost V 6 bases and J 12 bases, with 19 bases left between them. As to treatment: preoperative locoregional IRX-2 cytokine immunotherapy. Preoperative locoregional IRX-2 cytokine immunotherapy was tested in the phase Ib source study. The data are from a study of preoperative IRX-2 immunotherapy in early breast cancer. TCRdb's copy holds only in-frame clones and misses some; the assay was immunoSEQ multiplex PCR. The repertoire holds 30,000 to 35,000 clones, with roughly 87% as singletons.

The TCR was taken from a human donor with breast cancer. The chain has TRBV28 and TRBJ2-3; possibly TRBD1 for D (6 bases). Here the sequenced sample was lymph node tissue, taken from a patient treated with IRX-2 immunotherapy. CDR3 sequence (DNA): TGTGCCAGCAGCCTAGGGGGTGGATTCCAACAGTATTTT. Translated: CASSLGGGFQQYF.